The 24 T cell receptor beta chains below were found in one sample sequenced in a study of beta chain features in type 1 diabetes. The authors reverse transcribed all of the isolated RNA, so sequencing captured expressed TCRB transcripts. Data came from immunoSEQ multiplex PCR; TCRdb stores just in-frame clones and leaves some out. The table records 300,000 to 350,000 clones, about a tenth of them present only once. Findings of the study overall: Significant though moderate, a shortening of TCRB CDR3s appeared in all four CD4+ subsets of Type 1 diabetes patients.

Their antigens remain unidentified. The sample taken for sequencing was central memory CD4+ T cells from blood. Source of these receptors: a man aged 30 to 45 with type 1 diabetes.

This clone came up many times. Other DNA variants within this sample encode the same CDR3. The chain employs TRBV10-3 and TRBJ2-7; 9 nucleotides agree with TRBD1. The CDR3 has 14 residues. The germline V gene has CDR1 ENHRY and CDR2 SYGVKD. V trimming: 6 bases; J trimming: 5 bases; junction bases outside the gene matches: 8. The CDR3, as DNA: TGTGCCATCAGGCCCGGGACAGGGACCCACGAGCAGTACTTC. This translates into CAIRPGTGTHEQYF.

The rearrangement joins TRBV9 to TRBJ2-3; TRBD1 might be the D (5 bases). Trimming took 2 bases from V and 2 from J, leaving 9 bases between them. The CDR3 spans 14 residues. CDR1 and CDR2 (germline): SGDLS, YYNGEE. CDR3 DNA sequence: TGTGCCAGCAGCGTCCTAGGGGACACAGATACGCAGTATTTT. Protein sequence: CASSVLGDTDTQYF.

The chain is built from TRBV10-3 and TRBJ1-2, with D possibly TRBD1 on 6 matching bases. V lost 0 bases, J lost 0 bases, and 11 bases lay in between. Germline CDR1 ENHRY, CDR2 SYGVKD. CDR3 length: 16 residues. The CDR3 DNA reads TGTGCCATCAGTGAGTCCGGGACAAAGACTAACTATGGCTACACCTTC. It translates to CAISESGTKTNYGYTF.

The chain carries TRBV7-8 and TRBJ2-3; 10 nucleotides line up with TRBD2. The CDR3 length is 14 residues. Looked up from germline, CDR1 is SGHVS and CDR2 is FQNEAQ. V trimming: 5 bases; J trimming: 4 bases; junction bases outside the gene matches: 3. Here the CDR3 reads CASSLGLAADTQYF. In DNA, the CDR3 is TGTGCCAGCAGCCTCGGACTAGCGGCAGATACGCAGTATTTT.

This clone was seen a few times. This rearrangement joins TRBV30 to TRBJ2-3, with a possible D match to TRBD1 (5 bases). V was trimmed by 1 base and J by 3 bases, leaving 11 bases between them. CDR1 and CDR2 from the germline V gene are GTSNPN and SVGIG (reference sequence). The CDR3 sequence is 14 residues long. The CDR3 sequence is CAWSADIGTDTQYF. As DNA, the CDR3 is TGTGCCTGGAGTGCGGACATCGGGACAGATACGCAGTATTTT.

The J gene is TRBJ2-3, the V gene TRBV27; no reliable D call. The CDR3 has 13 amino acids. Germline V CDR1 and CDR2: MNHEY, SMNVEV (reference sequence). The V end lost 1 base, the J end lost 3 bases, and 5 bases lay between the germline ends. CDR3: CASSLYGTDTQYF. CDR3 coding DNA: TGTGCCAGCAGTTTATACGGTACAGATACGCAGTATTTT.

This clone was seen only a few times. V and J are TRBV7-9 and TRBJ1-2; TRBD1 aligns across 7 bases. This CDR3 is 14 amino acids long. The germline V gene encodes CDR1 SEHNR and CDR2 FQNEAQ (reference sequence). The V gene end was trimmed by 5 bases and the J gene end by 8 bases; junction bases not matched to a gene: 11. CDR3 region: CASSAESKGAGYTF. The CDR3 region has the DNA TGTGCCAGCAGCGCGGAATCTAAGGGGGCAGGCTACACCTTC.

V gene TRBV7-2 combines with J gene TRBJ2-5; perhaps TRBD1 as D (5 bases). CDR3 length equals 13 residues. The germline V gene encodes CDR1 SGHTA and CDR2 FQGNSA. Trimming left V 2 bases short and J 5 bases short, with 9 bases between. This CDR3 is CASSLLRDETQYF. The DNA for the CDR3 is TGTGCCAGCAGCTTACTCAGGGATGAGACCCAGTACTTC.

In this sample, this clone turned up many times. The J gene is TRBJ2-4, the V gene TRBV16; TRBD2 matches at 7 bases. The CDR3 is 12 residues long. V lost 4 bases and J lost 8; bases outside the gene matches: 2. Germline V lookup: CDR1 KGHSY, CDR2 FQNENV. This CDR3 reads CASSREGHIQYF. CDR3 bases: TGTGCCAGCAGCCGGGAGGGACACATTCAGTACTTC.

V gene TRBV27 combines with J gene TRBJ1-4; 10 bases line up with TRBD1. After removal of 6 bases from V and 7 bases from J, the junction contained 14 bases not matched to a gene. The CDR3 loop spans 17 amino acids. Germline V gives CDR1 MNHEY, CDR2 SMNVEV (reference sequence). CDR3 nucleotide sequence: TGTGCCAGCAGAGCGGACAGGGGGTTAACCCTATCTGAAAAACTGTTTTTT. This encodes CASRADRGLTLSEKLFF.

This clone appeared a few times. V gene TRBV11-2 combines with J gene TRBJ1-2, with a weak D call TRBD1 (6 bases). The CDR3 is made up of 14 amino acids. Germline CDR1 is SGHAT and CDR2 is FQNNGV. Trimming removed 4 bases at V and 4 bases at J, with 13 bases between. CDR3 residues: CASSSDSSRYGYTF. In DNA, the CDR3 is TGTGCCAGCAGCTCGGACAGCTCTCGCTATGGCTACACCTTC. Combining the CDR3 with reference TRBV11-2 and TRBJ1-2 gives the whole variable domain EAGVAQSPRYKIIEKRQSVAFWCNPISGHATLYWYQQILGQGPKLLIQFQNNGVVDDSQLPKDRFSAERLKGVDSTLKIQPAKLEDSAVYLCASSSDSSRYGYTFGSGTRLTVV.

The chain is built from TRBV5-6 and TRBJ2-7; maybe TRBD2 (6 bases). The CDR3 consists of 13 residues. The V end lost 1 base, the J end lost 2 bases, and 7 bases lay between the germline ends. Germline V gene data show CDR1 as SGHDT and CDR2 as YYEEEE. In DNA, the CDR3 is TGTGCCAGCAGCTTGTGGAGGGCCTACGAGCAGTACTTC. This gives the protein CASSLWRAYEQYF. Full variable domain (missing parts from reference TRBV5-6 and TRBJ2-7): DAGVTQSPTHLIKTRGQQVTLRCSPKSGHDTVSWYQQALGQGPQFIFQYYEEEERQRGNFPDRFSGHQFPNYSSELNVNALLLGDSALYLCASSLWRAYEQYFGPGTRLTVT.

This clone turned up a few times. J is TRBJ1-5 and V is TRBV10-3; unclear D gene. The CDR3 runs 13 residues. CDR1 and CDR2 from the germline V gene are ENHRY and SYGVKD. Trimming shortened V by 6 bases and J by 2 bases, and 8 bases separated the two germline ends. The CDR3 coding sequence is TGTGCCATCAGGTCGGAGGGCAATCAGCCCCAGCATTTT. It specifies CAIRSEGNQPQHF.

This clone appeared many times. This rearrangement joins TRBV6-6 to TRBJ2-1; D is unclear. Germline assignment: CDR1 MNHNY and CDR2 SVGAGI (reference sequence). The CDR3 is 13 amino acids. V lost 6 bases and J 4 bases, leaving 10 bases between the germline ends. This chain's CDR3 is CASSLQTYNEQFF. The CDR3 DNA sequence: TGTGCCAGCAGCCTCCAGACATACAATGAGCAGTTCTTC.

Regarding this clone: The junction differs from germline at one of its ends, possibly a read error. The chain joins TRBV28 to TRBJ2-1; no firm D call. Germline V CDR1 and CDR2: MDHEN, SYDVKM. This CDR3 spans 13 amino acids. CDR3 bases: TGTGCCAGCAGTTTGGTAAGGCAAGCGAAAATACTCTTC. The encoded protein is CASSLVRQAKILF.

In its sample, this clone was seen a few times. In DNA form, the CDR3 reads TGCGCCAGCAGACCGACGGAGGGCAGAGTCTATGGCTACACCTTC. Translating it yields CASRPTEGRVYGYTF. V gene TRBV5-1 combines with J gene TRBJ1-2, with D hard to call. The V and J ends lost 5 bases and 4 bases respectively, with 18 bases between them. The CDR3 sequence is 15 residues long. Germline V gene data show CDR1 as SGHRS and CDR2 as YFSETQ.

In this sample, this clone turned up a few times. The sample has other DNA sequences that encode this CDR3 too. V and J are TRBV28 and TRBJ1-1; a possible D gene is TRBD1 (5 bases). V lost 5 bases to trimming and J lost 4 bases, with 14 bases between them. This CDR3 comprises 14 residues. Germline V gene data show CDR1 as MDHEN and CDR2 as SYDVKM. The CDR3 loop reads CASSTPGGGTEAFF. CDR3 nucleotides: TGTGCCAGCAGTACCCCCGGGGGGGGCACTGAAGCTTTCTTT. The whole variable domain, remainder taken from reference TRBV28 and TRBJ1-1, is DVKVTQSSRYLVKRTGEKVFLECVQDMDHENMFWYRQDPGLGLRLIYFSYDVKMKEKGDIPEGYSVSREKKERFSLILESASTNQTSMYLCASSTPGGGTEAFFGQGTRLTVV.

Many counts were recorded for this clone. The chain uses TRBV29-1 and TRBJ2-2, with 7 positions matching TRBD1. The CDR3 is 13 amino acids. J was trimmed by 4 bases and V by 6 bases; bases with no gene match: 5. Per the germline V gene, CDR1 is SQVTM and CDR2 is ANQGSEA. The CDR3 DNA reads TGCAGCGTCGAGGGGGCCGGCACCGGGGAGCTGTTTTTT. Protein: CSVEGAGTGELFF.

The V and J genes are TRBV4-1 and TRBJ1-2, with a possible D match to TRBD1 (5 bases). CDR1 and CDR2 (germline): MGHRA, YSYEKL. This CDR3 is built from 16 residues. The germline V and J ends were trimmed by 0 bases and 4 bases, with 15 bases remaining between them. The CDR3 coding sequence is TGCGCCAGCAGCCAAGATTGGGGCGGCCGTGGCTATGGCTACACCTTC. This translates into CASSQDWGGRGYGYTF.

This clone was counted between two and nine times. The chain combines TRBV7-6 with TRBJ2-3; the D is unclear. Deletions cut 5 bases from V and 3 bases from J, with 9 bases between. In germline, CDR1 is SGHVS, CDR2 FNYEAQ. This CDR3 spans 13 amino acids. In nucleotides, the CDR3 is TGTGCCAGCAGCCCTCTAGGAACAGATACGCAGTATTTT. Its translation is CASSPLGTDTQYF.

This clone was seen a few times. The chain combines TRBV2 with TRBJ2-5; D might be TRBD2 (6 bases). CDR1 and CDR2 from the germline V gene are SNHLY and FYNNEI. V lost 5 bases and J lost 9, with 22 bases in between. The CDR3 is made up of 15 amino acids. The CDR3 DNA is TGTGCCAGCAGTAACCTTGCGGGGTCGACAGTGCCCCAGTACTTC. It encodes CASSNLAGSTVPQYF.

This clone showed up many times. The chain combines TRBV6-1 with TRBJ1-5; no definite D call. This CDR3 is built from 17 residues. The V gene's germline CDR1 is MNHNS and CDR2 SASEGT. The ends were cut back, 1 base at V and 5 bases at J, with 18 bases in the middle. In DNA, the CDR3 is TGTGCCAGCAGTGAAGTCCCGCAACCTTCGGATGATCAGCCCCAGCATTTT. Encoded protein: CASSEVPQPSDDQPQHF.

Only a few counts were recorded for this clone. This chain links TRBV21-1 with TRBJ1-5. TRBV21-1 constitutes a pseudogene. The CDR3 extends over 14 amino acids. This CDR3 is CASPCGGNNQPQHF. DNA of the CDR3: TGTGCCAGCCCCTGTGGGGGGAACAATCAGCCCCAGCATTTT.

This clone came up a few times. The chain recombines TRBV9 with TRBJ2-2; D perhaps matches TRBD1 (5 bases). V lost 3 bases and J lost 6, with 18 bases in between. CDR3 length: 16 residues. Germline CDR1 and CDR2: SGDLS and YYNGEE. This CDR3 reads CASSAQTGVGAGELFF. The CDR3 nucleotides are TGTGCCAGCAGCGCCCAGACTGGGGTAGGGGCCGGGGAGCTGTTTTTT.